Each of the 30 T cell receptor beta chains below was sequenced from the same sample in a study of regulatory T cells in long-lasting Graves disease. iRepertoire HTBI primers and Arm-PCR of CDR3 regions built TCR beta libraries. From the multiplex PCR reads, TCRdb called clonotypes with MiXCR, one entry per CDR3 protein. This sample has under 450,000 distinct CDR3 sequences, with 20% to 30% found just once. The time point: persistent/refractory GD, antithyroid drugs over 5 years with positive TRAb. PBMC-derived RNA was used for the TCR library. Here the sequenced sample was peripheral blood mononuclear cells (PBMCs), taken when the disease was refractory, from a patient treated with antithyroid drugs. These receptors came from a female donor with Graves disease.

This clonotype was seen ten or more times. The chain links TRBV28 to TRBJ1-2; possibly TRBD1 for D (6 bases). Germline loops: CDR1 MDHEN, CDR2 SYDVKM. Trimming left V 4 bases short and J 4 bases short, with 13 bases between. The CDR3 is made up of 14 amino acids. The CDR3 DNA sequence: TGTGCCAGCAGTTCTGGTGGGACAACCTATGGCTACACCTTC. Its protein is CASSSGGTTYGYTF.

The rearrangement joins TRBV13 to TRBJ2-6; D is perhaps TRBD1 or TRBD2 (6 bases each). The V end lost 3 bases, the J end lost 0 bases, and 9 bases lay between the germline ends. The CDR3 sequence is 16 residues long. Germline assignment: CDR1 PRHDT and CDR2 FYEKMQ (reference sequence). The DNA for the CDR3 is TGTGCCAGCAGCTTGGGGGGCATCTCTGGGGCCAACGTCCTGACTTTC. Translation gives CASSLGGISGANVLTF.

This clonotype was seen a single time. The chain links TRBV5-1 to TRBJ1-2; a possible D gene is TRBD1 (5 bases). From germline, CDR1 is SGHRS and CDR2 YFSETQ. The CDR3 is 15 amino acids. Deletions cut 1 base from V and 8 bases from J, with 18 bases between. CDR3 nucleotide sequence: TGCGCCAGCAGCTTGTCTTCATCAGGGATCAACGGCTACACCTTC. Protein: CASSLSSSGINGYTF.

This clonotype showed up many times. CDR3 residues: CASSSTVRRSNYGYTF. The CDR3 nucleotides are TGTGCCAGCAGTTCGACGGTCAGGCGTTCTAACTATGGCTACACCTTC. The rearrangement uses TRBV6-5 and TRBJ1-2, with D hard to call. V shed 4 bases and J shed 0 bases, with 15 bases lying between them. CDR1 and CDR2 (germline): MNHEY, SVGAGI. The CDR3 contains 16 residues.

This clonotype appeared a few times. The chain employs TRBV15 and TRBJ2-7; 16 bases fit TRBD2. The J segment lost 6 bases and the V segment lost 7 bases, leaving 15 bases of the junction unmatched. There are 18 residues in the CDR3. The germline gives CDR1 LNHNV, CDR2 YYDKDF (reference sequence). CDR3 bases: TGTGCCACCAAGTCGCGGGGACTAGCGGGAGGGGCTGGTTTCGAGCAGTACTTC. This gives the protein CATKSRGLAGGAGFEQYF.

Worth noting for this clonotype: A much larger clone lies a single base off, so this may be a read error. This chain links TRBV27 with TRBJ1-1; D gene uncertain. The germline V gene has CDR1 MNHEY and CDR2 SMNVEV (reference sequence). Trimming removed 7 bases at V and 4 bases at J, with 13 bases between. This CDR3 has 13 amino acids. The CDR3 reads CASNNPLGTEAFF. DNA of the CDR3: TGTGCCAGCAATAACCCCCTGGGCACTGAAGCTTTCTTT.

The chain couples TRBV20-1 to TRBJ1-5; perhaps TRBD1 as D (5 bases). This CDR3 has 17 amino acids. Germline V gene sequence: CDR1 DFQATT, CDR2 SNEGSKA (reference sequence). Between the trimmed V and J ends, which lost 1 base and 2 bases, there was a span of 18 bases. The CDR3 protein is CSARGRGNNIGNQPQHF. CDR3 bases: TGCAGTGCTAGAGGTCGGGGGAACAATATAGGCAATCAGCCCCAGCATTTT.

The rearrangement joins TRBV12-3 or TRBV12-4 to TRBJ2-1; 12 nucleotides align to TRBD2. This CDR3 is built from 15 residues. Trimming cost V 5 bases and J 5 bases; bases outside gene matches: 4. The DNA of the CDR3 is TGTGCCAGCAGTCCCCGGACTAGCGGGAACAATGAGCAGTTCTTC. Its translation is CASSPRTSGNNEQFF.

This clonotype was found a few times. This chain joins TRBV6-2 or TRBV6-3 and TRBJ1-6; D remains unclear. CDR3 size: 14 residues. Per the germline V gene, CDR1 is MNHEY and CDR2 is SVGEGT. Between the trimmed V and J ends, which lost 2 bases and 5 bases, there was a span of 7 bases. The DNA for the CDR3 is TGTGCCAGCAGTTACCACGGAAATAATTCACCCCTCCACTTT. It yields the protein CASSYHGNNSPLHF.

This clonotype was found a few times. CDR3 DNA: TGCAGTGCTAGACCCCTCCACTTGAACACTGAAGCTTTCTTT. Its protein product is CSARPLHLNTEAFF. The chain joins TRBV20-1 to TRBJ1-1; no reliable D call. CDR1 and CDR2 from the germline V gene are DFQATT and SNEGSKA (reference sequence). The germline V and J ends were trimmed by 2 bases and 0 bases, with 10 bases remaining between them. The CDR3 is 14 residues long.

The chain is built from TRBV14 and TRBJ2-7; D not certain. The CDR3 is 15 residues long. V shed 0 bases and J shed 0 bases, with 9 bases lying between them. The germline V gene encodes CDR1 SGHDN and CDR2 FVKESK. CDR3 amino acids: CASSQEALSSYEQYF. In DNA, the CDR3 is TGTGCCAGCAGCCAAGAGGCACTGAGCTCCTACGAGCAGTACTTC.

This sequence joins TRBV7-2 and TRBJ1-1; the D gene is possibly TRBD1 (5 bases). V was cut by 5 bases and J by 4 bases, with 11 bases left in between. Germline-derived CDR1 and CDR2 are SGHTA and FQGNSA. This CDR3 spans 13 amino acids. The CDR3 sequence is CASSQDSFTEAFF. The DNA of the CDR3 is TGTGCCAGCAGCCAAGACAGTTTCACTGAAGCTTTCTTT.

This clonotype was detected a few times. The genes are TRBV6-2 or TRBV6-3 and TRBJ2-7; the D is unclear. Germline V CDR1 and CDR2: MNHEY, SVGEGT. The CDR3 totals 14 residues. V was shortened by 10 bases and J by 3 bases, with 19 bases between the two germline ends. CDR3 DNA: TGTGCCACCTTCGAGGTGCTCCCCAACTACGAGCAGTACTTC. The encoded protein is CATFEVLPNYEQYF.

This clonotype occurred many times. The rearrangement joins TRBV2 to TRBJ1-5, with D maybe TRBD1 (6 bases). Germline V gene sequence: CDR1 SNHLY, CDR2 FYNNEI. The V end lost 6 bases, the J end lost 6 bases, and 18 bases lay between the germline ends. The CDR3 spans 15 residues. The CDR3 coding sequence is TGTGCCAGCAGGCAACAGGGCGGAATTGGTCAGCCCCAGCATTTT. This codes for CASRQQGGIGQPQHF.

This clonotype was observed once. This CDR3 is CASSLDPFSGNTIYF. The DNA for the CDR3 is TGTGCCAGCAGCTTAGACCCGTTCTCTGGAAACACCATATATTTT. The chain has TRBV7-2 and TRBJ1-3; D is uncertain. The CDR3 totals 15 residues. With 1 base removed from V and 0 bases from J, the gap between germline ends came to 7 bases. The V gene's germline CDR1 is SGHTA and CDR2 FQGNSA.

V and J are TRBV11-2 and TRBJ2-2; 9 bases are a match to TRBD1. V shed 1 base and J 4 bases; nucleotides not matched to a gene: 4. The germline CDR1 and CDR2 sequences are SGHAT and FQNNGV. The CDR3 spans 16 residues. The CDR3 nucleotides are TGTGCCAGCAGCTTAGGGACAGGGGACGTCACCGGGGAGCTGTTTTTT. It translates to CASSLGTGDVTGELFF. The full variable domain, completed using reference TRBV11-2 and TRBJ2-2, is EAGVAQSPRYKIIEKRQSVAFWCNPISGHATLYWYQQILGQGPKLLIQFQNNGVVDDSQLPKDRFSAERLKGVDSTLKIQPAKLEDSAVYLCASSLGTGDVTGELFFGEGSRLTVL.

With respect to this clonotype: The junction differs from germline at one of its ends, possibly a read error. The rearrangement uses TRBV20-1 and TRBJ1-3; 8 bases line up with TRBD1. Germline CDR1 and CDR2: DFQATT and SNEGSKA (reference sequence). The CDR3 runs to 18 residues. This CDR3 reads CSATRPGTGSGSGSTIYF. The CDR3 bases are TGCAGTGCTACACGTCCCGGGACAGGTTCCGGCTCTGGAAGCACCATATATTTT.

This clonotype was recorded many times. The chain employs TRBV7-3 and TRBJ2-2; unclear D gene. Germline V CDR1 and CDR2: SGHTA, FQGTGA. The length of the CDR3 is 15 residues. V lost 5 bases, J lost 2 bases, and 12 bases lay in between. The CDR3 region is CASSQRTGNTGELFF. Written as DNA, the CDR3 is TGTGCCAGCAGCCAGAGGACGGGTAACACCGGGGAGCTGTTTTTT.

This chain connects TRBV12-3 or TRBV12-4 to TRBJ2-3; the D is unclear. The germline V and J ends were trimmed by 2 bases and 2 bases, with 5 bases remaining between them. CDR3 length: 13 amino acids. The DNA for the CDR3 is TGTGCCAGCAGTTTACCCTCCACAGATACGCAGTATTTT. It codes for CASSLPSTDTQYF.

V gene TRBV5-1 combines with J gene TRBJ2-2, with TRBD1 matching over 7 bases. Germline V gene lookup returns CDR1 SGHRS and CDR2 YFSETQ. The CDR3 runs 17 residues. V shed 2 bases, J shed 2 bases, and the junction held 9 bases outside the gene matches. The CDR3 reads CASSFKSGTDNTGELFF. The CDR3 DNA follows: TGCGCCAGCAGCTTCAAATCTGGGACAGACAACACCGGGGAGCTGTTTTTT.

The V gene is TRBV2, the J gene TRBJ1-2, with 7 bases lining up with TRBD1. The CDR3 has 13 residues. Germline values: CDR1 SNHLY, CDR2 FYNNEI. The ends lost 6 bases at V and 7 bases at J; junction bases unmatched: 8. CDR3 DNA sequence: TGTGCCAGCAGCTCCGGGACAGCACGTGGCTACACCTTC. Amino acid sequence: CASSSGTARGYTF.

This chain connects TRBV9 to TRBJ1-5; unclear D gene. Germline values: CDR1 SGDLS, CDR2 YYNGEE. The CDR3 has 13 residues. Trimming took off 5 bases at V and 3 bases at J, with 9 bases between the two ends. Here the CDR3 DNA reads TGTGCCAGCAGTGGTCAGGACAATCAGCCCCAGCATTTT. This codes for CASSGQDNQPQHF.

The chain couples TRBV13 to TRBJ2-7; 9 nucleotides align to TRBD2. This CDR3 is built from 14 residues. The V gene end was trimmed by 5 bases and the J gene end by 2 bases; junction bases not matched to a gene: 4. Germline values: CDR1 PRHDT, CDR2 FYEKMQ (reference sequence). CDR3 residues: CASSPRTSAYEQYF. The CDR3 DNA reads TGTGCCAGCAGCCCGAGGACTAGCGCCTACGAGCAGTACTTC.

This clonotype appeared a single time. A much larger clone is a single base away; this may be a read error. This rearrangement joins TRBV28 to TRBJ2-2, with D tentatively TRBD1 (7 bases). The CDR3 runs to 13 residues. In germline, CDR1 is MDHEN, CDR2 SYDVKM. CDR3 coding DNA: TGTGCCAGCAGGGGAGACAGGGCCGGGGGGCTGTTTTTT. It is translated as CASRGDRAGGLFF.

V is TRBV19 and J is TRBJ1-3, with 9 bases identical to TRBD1. V was clipped by 5 bases and J by 5 bases; unmatched bases: 4. Per germline, CDR1 LNHDA and CDR2 SQIVND (reference sequence). The CDR3 has 14 residues. CDR3 region: CASSEDRGRNTIYF. CDR3 coding DNA: TGTGCCAGTAGTGAGGACAGGGGACGAAACACCATATATTTT.

The sample holds many counts of this clonotype. V usage is TRBV6-4 and J usage is TRBJ2-2, with D possibly TRBD2 on 6 matching bases. The germline V gene has CDR1 MRHNA and CDR2 SNTAGT. V gave up 4 bases and J gave up 6 bases, with 12 bases separating them. The CDR3 is made up of 14 amino acids. CDR3 residues: CASSVSTSSGELFF. CDR3 DNA: TGTGCCAGCAGTGTCTCAACTAGCTCCGGGGAGCTGTTTTTT.

The chain's CDR3 is CASGGKTGLRDEQYF. The CDR3 DNA reads TGCGCCAGCGGGGGGAAGACAGGTTTACGTGATGAGCAGTACTTC. The rearrangement links TRBV5-1 to TRBJ2-7; D tentatively reads TRBD1 or TRBD2 (6 bases each). Germline CDR1 and CDR2: SGHRS and YFSETQ. Trimming shortened V by 7 bases and J by 7 bases, and 24 bases separated the two germline ends. This CDR3 spans 15 amino acids.

CDR3 nucleotides: TGTGCCAGCAGCCCTGGCCCCCGTCGGGACAGCCGAAAACCGTACGCGACCTACGAGCAGTACTTC. Translating it yields CASSPGPRRDSRKPYATYEQYF. V and J are TRBV7-9 and TRBJ2-7; 7 bases are a match to TRBD1. Germline CDR1 reads SEHNR; CDR2 reads FQNEAQ (reference sequence). Germline trimming cut 5 bases from V and 2 bases from J; bases unmatched to any gene: 30. The CDR3 consists of 22 residues.

There are many counts of this clonotype. CDR3 nucleotide sequence: TGTGCCAGCAGCCGAGTATCCTACGAGCAGTACTTC. This encodes CASSRVSYEQYF. The gene calls are TRBV7-2 and TRBJ2-7, with D unclear. The CDR3 is 12 amino acids. CDR1 and CDR2 (germline): SGHTA, FQGNSA. V lost 5 bases and J 1 base, leaving 6 bases between the germline ends. The whole variable domain, filled in from reference TRBV7-2 and TRBJ2-7, reads GAGVSQSPSNKVTEKGKDVELRCDPISGHTALYWYRQSLGQGLEFLIYFQGNSAPDKSGLPSDRFSAERTGGSVSTLTIQRTQQEDSAVYLCASSRVSYEQYFGPGTRLTVT.

This clonotype was counted at least ten times. V is TRBV12-3 or TRBV12-4 and J is TRBJ1-1; D is unclear. This CDR3 is 14 amino acids long. Between the trimmed V and J ends, which lost 4 bases and 4 bases, there was a span of 13 bases. CDR3 DNA sequence: TGTGCCAGCAGTTCTTTCGAAAGGGTCACTGAAGCTTTCTTT. It specifies CASSSFERVTEAFF.